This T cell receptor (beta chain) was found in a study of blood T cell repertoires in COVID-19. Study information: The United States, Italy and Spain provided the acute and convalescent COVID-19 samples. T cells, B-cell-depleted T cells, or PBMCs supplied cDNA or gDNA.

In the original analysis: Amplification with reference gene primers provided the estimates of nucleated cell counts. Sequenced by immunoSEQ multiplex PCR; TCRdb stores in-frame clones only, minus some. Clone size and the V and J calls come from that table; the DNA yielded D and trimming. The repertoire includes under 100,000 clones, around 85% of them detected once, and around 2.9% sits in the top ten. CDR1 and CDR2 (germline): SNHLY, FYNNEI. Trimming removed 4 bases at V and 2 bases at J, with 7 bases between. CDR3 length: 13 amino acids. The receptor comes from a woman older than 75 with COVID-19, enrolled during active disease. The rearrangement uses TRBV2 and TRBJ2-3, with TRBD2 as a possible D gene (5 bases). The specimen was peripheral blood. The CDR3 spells CASSGLHTDTQYF. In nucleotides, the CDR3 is TGTGCCAGCAGTGGACTACACACAGATACGCAGTATTTT.